The clone carrying this T cell receptor beta chain was counted only a few times. This CDR3 comprises 11 residues. Germline-derived CDR1 and CDR2 are LNHDA and SQIVND (reference sequence). V lost 3 bases and J 6 bases, leaving 2 bases between the germline ends. This sample was included in a study of shared clonotypes between healthy human individuals. Naive CD8 cells, CD45RO-negative and positively selected for CCR7, excluded terminally differentiated effector memory CD45RA+ cells. How the authors handled the data: ImmunoSEQ output held junction-only sequences without quality scores, so filtering differed. The assay was immunoSEQ multiplex PCR, and TCRdb's table has in-frame clones only and misses some. V and J calls and clone size are those listed in that table; D and trimming were worked out from the DNA. The sample lists about 1.9 million clones, about 93% occurring once.

What was sequenced was naive CD8+ T cells from PBMCs. V is TRBV19 and J is TRBJ2-2, with D uncertain. This clonotype was obtained from a man aged 18 to 29 in good health. Some clones in this sample may be carry-over from other donors' samples. The CDR3 nucleotides read TGTGCCAGTAGTATGGCCGGGGAGCTGTTTTTT. Translating gives CASSMAGELFF. The full variable domain, rest sourced from reference TRBV19 and TRBJ2-2, is DGGITQSPKYLFRKEGQNVTLSCEQNLNHDAMYWYRQDPGQGLRLIYYSQIVNDFQKGDIAEGYSVSREKKESFPLTVTSAQKNPTAFYLCASSMAGELFFGEGSRLTVL.